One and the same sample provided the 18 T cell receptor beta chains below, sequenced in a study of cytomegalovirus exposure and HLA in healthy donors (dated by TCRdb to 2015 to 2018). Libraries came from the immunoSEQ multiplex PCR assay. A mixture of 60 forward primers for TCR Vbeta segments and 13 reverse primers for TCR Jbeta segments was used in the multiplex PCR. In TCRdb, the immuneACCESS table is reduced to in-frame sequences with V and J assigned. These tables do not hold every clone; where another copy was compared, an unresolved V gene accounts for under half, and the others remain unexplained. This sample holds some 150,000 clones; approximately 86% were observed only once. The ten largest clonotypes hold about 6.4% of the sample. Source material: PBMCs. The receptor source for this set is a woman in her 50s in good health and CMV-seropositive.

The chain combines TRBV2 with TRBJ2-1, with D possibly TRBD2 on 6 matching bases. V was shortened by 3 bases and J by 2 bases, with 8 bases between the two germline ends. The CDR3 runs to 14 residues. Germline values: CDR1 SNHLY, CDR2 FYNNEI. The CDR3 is CASSEEGPYNEQFF. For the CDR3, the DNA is TGTGCCAGCAGTGAGGAGGGGCCCTACAATGAGCAGTTCTTC.

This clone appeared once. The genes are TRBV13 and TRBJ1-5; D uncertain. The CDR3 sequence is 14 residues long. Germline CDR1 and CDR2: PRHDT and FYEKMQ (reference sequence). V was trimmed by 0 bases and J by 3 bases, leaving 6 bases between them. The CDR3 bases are TGTGCCAGCAGCTTAGGCGGGGTCAATCAGCCCCAGCATTTT. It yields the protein CASSLGGVNQPQHF.

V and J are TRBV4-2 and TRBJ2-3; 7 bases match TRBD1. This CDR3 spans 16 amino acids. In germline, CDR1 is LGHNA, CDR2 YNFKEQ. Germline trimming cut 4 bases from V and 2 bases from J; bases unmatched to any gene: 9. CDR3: CASSLGTAGTTDTQYF. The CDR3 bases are TGTGCCAGCAGCCTAGGGACAGCTGGTACCACAGATACGCAGTATTTT.

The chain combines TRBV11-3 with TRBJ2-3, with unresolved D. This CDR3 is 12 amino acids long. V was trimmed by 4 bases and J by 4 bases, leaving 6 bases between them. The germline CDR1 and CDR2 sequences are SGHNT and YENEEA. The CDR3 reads CASSSTADTQYF. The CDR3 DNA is TGTGCCAGCAGCTCTACGGCAGATACGCAGTATTTT.

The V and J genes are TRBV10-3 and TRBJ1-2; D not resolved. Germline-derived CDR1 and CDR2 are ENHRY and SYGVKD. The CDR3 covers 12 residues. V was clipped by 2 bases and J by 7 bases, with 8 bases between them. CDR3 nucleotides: TGTGCCATCAGTGAGAGAGGGAGTGGCTACACCTTC. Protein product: CAISERGSGYTF.

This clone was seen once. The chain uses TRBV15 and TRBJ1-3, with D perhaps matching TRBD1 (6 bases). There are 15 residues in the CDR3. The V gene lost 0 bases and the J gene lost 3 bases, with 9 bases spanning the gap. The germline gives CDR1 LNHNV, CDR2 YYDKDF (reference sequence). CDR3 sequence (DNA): TGTGCCACCAGCAGAGAGGGGGCGGTTGGAAACACCATATATTTT. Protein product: CATSREGAVGNTIYF.

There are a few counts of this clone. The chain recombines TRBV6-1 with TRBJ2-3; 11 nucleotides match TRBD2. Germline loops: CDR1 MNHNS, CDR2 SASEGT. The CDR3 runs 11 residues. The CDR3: CAVSGGAPQYF. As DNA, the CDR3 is TGTGCAGTTAGCGGGGGGGCCCCGCAGTATTTT.

CDR3 bases: TGTGCCAGCAGCTTATCTAGCGCTTCCTACGAGCAGTACTTC. This codes for CASSLSSASYEQYF. The chain links TRBV7-2 to TRBJ2-7, with a possible D match to TRBD2 (6 bases). Germline V gives CDR1 SGHTA, CDR2 FQGNSA. This CDR3 contains 14 residues. Trimming took off 2 bases at V and 1 base at J, with 9 bases between the two ends.

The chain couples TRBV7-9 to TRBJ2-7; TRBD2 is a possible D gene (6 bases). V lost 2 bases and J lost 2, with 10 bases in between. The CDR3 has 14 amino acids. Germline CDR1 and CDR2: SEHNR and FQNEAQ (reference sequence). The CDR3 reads CASSLRDFTYEQYF. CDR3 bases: TGTGCCAGCAGCTTACGGGACTTCACCTACGAGCAGTACTTC.

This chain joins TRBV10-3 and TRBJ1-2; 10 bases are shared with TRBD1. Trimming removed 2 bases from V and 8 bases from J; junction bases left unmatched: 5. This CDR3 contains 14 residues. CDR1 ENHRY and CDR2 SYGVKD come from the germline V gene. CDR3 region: CAISEDRGLLGYTF. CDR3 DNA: TGTGCCATCAGTGAGGACAGGGGGCTATTGGGCTACACCTTC.

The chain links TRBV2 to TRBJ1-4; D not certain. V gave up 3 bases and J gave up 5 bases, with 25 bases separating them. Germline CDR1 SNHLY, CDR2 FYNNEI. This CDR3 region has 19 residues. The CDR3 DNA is TGTGCCAGCAGTGACCCCTCCTCTTTCTACCGGGGAGGAAATGAAAAACTGTTTTTT. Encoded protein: CASSDPSSFYRGGNEKLFF.

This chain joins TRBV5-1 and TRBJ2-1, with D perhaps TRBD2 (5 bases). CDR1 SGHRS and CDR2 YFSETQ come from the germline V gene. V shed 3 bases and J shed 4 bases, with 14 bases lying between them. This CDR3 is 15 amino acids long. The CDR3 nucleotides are TGCGCCAGCAGCTCTTTAGAGGGCGGGTACAATGAGCAGTTCTTC. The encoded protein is CASSSLEGGYNEQFF.

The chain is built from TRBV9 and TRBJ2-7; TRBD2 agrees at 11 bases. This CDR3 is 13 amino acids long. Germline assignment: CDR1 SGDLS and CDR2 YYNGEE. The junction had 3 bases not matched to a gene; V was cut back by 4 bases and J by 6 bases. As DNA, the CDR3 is TGTGCCAGCAGCCCACTAGCGGGGGTCGAGCAGTACTTC. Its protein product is CASSPLAGVEQYF.

CDR3 DNA: TGTGCCAGCAGCTTAAAAAGGGGAGGTGAAGCTTTCTTT. Translating it yields CASSLKRGGEAFF. The genes are TRBV7-2 and TRBJ1-1; tentative D call: TRBD1 (5 bases). The CDR3 length is 13 residues. V was cut by 2 bases and J by 7 bases, with 11 bases left in between. CDR1 SGHTA and CDR2 FQGNSA come from the germline V gene.

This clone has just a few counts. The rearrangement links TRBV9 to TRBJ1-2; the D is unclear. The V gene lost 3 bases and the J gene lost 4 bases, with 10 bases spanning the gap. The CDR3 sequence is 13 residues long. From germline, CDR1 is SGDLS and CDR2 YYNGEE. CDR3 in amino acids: CASSDPLLYGYTF. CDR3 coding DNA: TGTGCCAGCAGCGACCCCCTACTCTATGGCTACACCTTC. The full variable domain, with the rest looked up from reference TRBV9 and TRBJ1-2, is DSGVTQTPKHLITATGQRVTLRCSPRSGDLSVYWYQQSLDQGLQFLIQYYNGEERAKGNILERFSAQQFPDLHSELNLSSLELGDSALYFCASSDPLLYGYTFGSGTRLTVV.

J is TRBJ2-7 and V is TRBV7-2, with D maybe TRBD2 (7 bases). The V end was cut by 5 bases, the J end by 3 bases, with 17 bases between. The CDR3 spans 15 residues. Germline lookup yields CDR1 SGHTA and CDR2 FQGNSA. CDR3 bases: TGTGCCAGCAGCCTTGTTCGGGGGGCATTCTACGAGCAGTACTTC. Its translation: CASSLVRGAFYEQYF.

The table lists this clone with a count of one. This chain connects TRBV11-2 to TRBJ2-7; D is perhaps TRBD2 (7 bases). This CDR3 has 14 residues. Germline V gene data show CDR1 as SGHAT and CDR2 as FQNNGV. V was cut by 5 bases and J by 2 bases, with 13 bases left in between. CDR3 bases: TGTGCCAGCAGCAGGGGGGGGCCTACCTACGAGCAGTACTTC. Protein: CASSRGGPTYEQYF. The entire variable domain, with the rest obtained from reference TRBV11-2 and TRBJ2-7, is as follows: EAGVAQSPRYKIIEKRQSVAFWCNPISGHATLYWYQQILGQGPKLLIQFQNNGVVDDSQLPKDRFSAERLKGVDSTLKIQPAKLEDSAVYLCASSRGGPTYEQYFGPGTRLTVT.

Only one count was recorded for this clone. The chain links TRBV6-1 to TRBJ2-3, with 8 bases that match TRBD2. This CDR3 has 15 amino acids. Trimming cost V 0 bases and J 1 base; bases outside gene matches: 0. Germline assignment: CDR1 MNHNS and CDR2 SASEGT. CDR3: CASSEARGGTDTQYF. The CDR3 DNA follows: TGTGCCAGCAGTGAAGCGCGGGGGGGCACAGATACGCAGTATTTT.